A selection of T cell receptor beta chains follows, all from one sample in a study of CD8+CD57+ T cells in acquired aplastic anemia. One entry per CDR3 protein results from TCRdb running MiXCR on the reads. The sample lists 100,000 to 150,000 distinct CDR3 sequences; about 40% were seen once. The sample consisted of sorted CD4+, CD8+, or CD8+CD57+ T cells (not recorded which) from PBMCs. Receptors were obtained from a human donor with aplastic anemia. The conserved cysteine and the conserved F or W are not part of the CDR3 here.

v_call: TRBV6-5; cdr3_aa: ASSYPGLPNEKLF
v_call: TRBV11-2; cdr3_aa: ASSPRGQGNEQF
v_call: TRBV15; cdr3_aa: ATSRVAGLASYEQY
v_call: TRBV6-1; cdr3_aa: AGRLTQTTGEQY
v_call: TRBV7-2; cdr3_aa: ASSLDQTENTIY
v_call: TRBV19; cdr3_aa: ASSIAGQIITDTQY
v_call: TRBV10-3; cdr3_aa: AISASGAETQY
v_call: TRBV15; cdr3_aa: ATSSLQPEANYGYT
v_call: TRBV9; cdr3_aa: ASSVAAGGKEQY
v_call: TRBV9; cdr3_aa: ASSVAGDDTDTQY
v_call: TRBV28; cdr3_aa: ASSLGGLGEQF
v_call: TRBV2; cdr3_aa: ASRTTETGELS
v_call: TRBV10-3; cdr3_aa: AISDQSSGGLVDTQY
v_call: TRBV27; cdr3_aa: ASSLRQGGVTGELF
v_call: TRBV19; cdr3_aa: ASSIIGGSLVYEQY
v_call: TRBV4-2; cdr3_aa: ASSQPRQGRYEQY
v_call: TRBV5-1; cdr3_aa: ASSSRAAETQY
v_call: TRBV7-9; cdr3_aa: ASSLARQGTDGYT
v_call: TRBV3-1; cdr3_aa: ASSQGGPGKLF
v_call: TRBV10-1; cdr3_aa: ASSGAF
v_call: TRBV7-9; cdr3_aa: ASSSSPSGYT
v_call: TRBV5-5; cdr3_aa: ASRQGSYRETQY
v_call: TRBV19; cdr3_aa: ASSTGTGGLFSNQPQH
v_call: TRBV2; cdr3_aa: ASSEATLRGANVLT
v_call: TRBV18; cdr3_aa: ASSPGVYSSEAF
v_call: TRBV19; cdr3_aa: ASSIGQGGEQTQY
v_call: TRBV20-1; cdr3_aa: SARETGGPYEQY
v_call: TRBV7-6; cdr3_aa: ASSLLTEPNEKLF
v_call: TRBV20-1; cdr3_aa: SARPPPKNTEAF
v_call: TRBV20-1; cdr3_aa: SAERQDPYEQY
v_call: TRBV19; cdr3_aa: ASSLQGTGYT